The clone carrying this TCR beta chain was observed a handful of times. These data belong to a study of Ad26.COV2.S vaccination and SARS-CoV-2 variants. At the level of the study: A COV1001 Ad26.COV2.S trial-arm participant provided the sample. The vaccine Ad26.COV2.S was put into the muscle once, or twice with 56 days between.

Repertoires were generated with immunoSEQ multiplex PCR, while TCRdb's copy carries only in-frame clones and drops some. The table lists some 350,000 clones, about 85% of them singletons, with less than 4% in the top ten. Treatment of the sample: some 19 received Ad26.COV2.S at low or high dose, single or two shots; about five received placebo; per-sample allocation not given. Each sample was drawn 63 days after the first injection (of vaccine or placebo). The individual, an adult aged 18-55 years, was a donor in Boston. The V and J ends lost 4 bases and 9 bases, in that order; junction bases with no gene match: 13. This CDR3 is 15 amino acids long. Germline CDR1 and CDR2: SGDLS and YYNGEE.

This chain links TRBV9 with TRBJ2-1; 7 bases match TRBD2. This material consisted of peripheral blood, taken in a trial of Ad26.COV2.S vaccine versus placebo. The TCR originated in a person between 18 and 60 years old who received the Ad26.COV2.S COVID-19 vaccine or a placebo. CDR3 protein: CASSLRTSVEAEQFF. In nucleotides, the CDR3 is TGTGCCAGCAGCCTTCGGACTAGTGTAGAGGCTGAGCAGTTCTTC.